This TCR beta chain was recovered during a study of shared clonotypes between healthy human individuals. Libraries were prepared by immunoSEQ multiplex PCR; TCRdb keeps only in-frame clonotypes and omits some of them. The sample holds fewer than 2.5 million clones, 80% to 95% seen once. The sequenced sample was naive CD4+ T cells from PBMCs. The subset: CD45RA+ positively selected. The receptor comes from a man aged 18 to 30 in good health. Some clones in this sample may be carry-over from other donors' samples.

CDR3 sequence (DNA): TGTGCCAGCAGCCAAGAATTTCGTTCGGGTCGGCCCCAGCATTTT. Translation gives CASSQEFRSGRPQHF. V usage is TRBV4-2 and J usage is TRBJ1-5; D not resolved. The germline CDR1 and CDR2 sequences are LGHNA and YNFKEQ. V dropped 0 bases and J dropped 9 bases, with 15 bases sitting between them. The CDR3 is 15 residues long.